This T cell receptor beta chain stems from a study of vaccination effects on CD4 cells after COVID-19. On the study more broadly: After the second dose, samples were taken at median day 72. Study-level points and caveats: Infection- and vaccine-induced clones contracted markedly late after vaccination.

Assay used: immunoSEQ multiplex PCR; TCRdb lists only in-frame clones, some missing. The data show 75,000 or so clones, with 60% to 80% seen just once and around 1.1% held by the top ten. Antigen-specific CD4+ T cell clonotypes were called by their expansion after viral peptide-pool culture in ViraFEST. The culture ran for roughly ten days before CD4+ T cells were isolated. It was two doses of either the BNT162b2 or mRNA-1273 vaccine that participants received. The study found no prior SARS-CoV-2 infection in the vaccine recipients, who tested negative for nucleocapsid antibodies. Half the medium was swapped for IL-2 medium on days 3 and 7. The germline V gene has CDR1 LNHDA and CDR2 SQIVND (reference sequence). This CDR3 has 15 residues. Between the trimmed V and J ends, which lost 5 bases and 0 bases, there was a span of 13 bases. Remarks on this clone: What it binds is unknown.

The material sequenced was CD4+ T cells from PBMCs cultured with HCoV-OC43 spike peptides, taken after COVID-19 vaccination. Subset noted: HCoV-OC43 spike overlapping peptide pool stimulation. The rearrangement links TRBV19 to TRBJ1-1; D not resolved. The source is a human donor who received a COVID-19 vaccine. The CDR3 DNA is TGTGCCAGTAGTGTCCCGCTTCGCTTGAACACTGAAGCTTTCTTT. Translating gives CASSVPLRLNTEAFF.